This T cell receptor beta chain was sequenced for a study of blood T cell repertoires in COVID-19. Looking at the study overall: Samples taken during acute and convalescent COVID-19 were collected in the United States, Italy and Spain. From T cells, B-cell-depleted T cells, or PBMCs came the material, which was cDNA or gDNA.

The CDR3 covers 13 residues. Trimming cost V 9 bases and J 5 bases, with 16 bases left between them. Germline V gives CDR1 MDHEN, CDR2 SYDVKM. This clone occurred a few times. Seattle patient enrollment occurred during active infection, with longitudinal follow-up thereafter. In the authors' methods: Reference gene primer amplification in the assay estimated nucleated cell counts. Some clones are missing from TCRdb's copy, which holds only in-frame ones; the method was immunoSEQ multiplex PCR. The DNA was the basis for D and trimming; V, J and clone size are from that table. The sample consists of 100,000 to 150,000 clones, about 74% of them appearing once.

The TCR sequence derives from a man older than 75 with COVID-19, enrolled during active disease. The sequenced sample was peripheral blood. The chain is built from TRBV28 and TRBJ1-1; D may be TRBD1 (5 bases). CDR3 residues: CASKEGSWTEAFF. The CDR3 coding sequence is TGTGCCAGTAAGGAGGGGAGTTGGACTGAAGCTTTCTTT.